Listed here is a single T cell receptor beta chain. This clone appeared a few times. The antigen it binds to is not known. No much larger clonotype is one base removed from it; base qualities were not supplied. TCRbeta CDR3 regions were amplified from genomic DNA by means of the immunoSEQ Assay, a bias-controlled multiplex PCR. The authors' analysis ran thus. The number of nucleated cells in each sample was estimated from the amplification of reference gene primers within the assay. To quantify the absolute abundance of each unique TCRbeta CDR3 rearrangement, sequence reads were collapsed and filtered. For each sample, productive Simpson clonality was calculated as the square root of Simpson's diversity index over productive rearrangements. What TCRdb holds here is the immuneACCESS table cut down to in-frame rearrangements. Part of the clones is not present; checked against another copy, under half of the missing clones reflect an unresolved V gene, and the others are unexplained. D and trimming were read from the DNA, whereas the V and J calls and clone size are those reported in that table. This sample has a few hundred thousand clones in its table, and around 82% of those were observed once. The ten top clones hold approximately 3.1% of the sample.

The data were taken from a study of blood T cell repertoires in COVID-19 (dated by TCRdb to 2019 to 2021). General notes on the study: Collaborator samples came from the United States, Italy and Spain and covered acute and convalescent phases of COVID-19. The prospective study material was composed of cDNA or gDNA derived from T cells, B-cell-depleted T cells, or PBMCs. Subjects who had been exposed to COVID-19, were actively infected with it, or had recovered from it provided the deeply sampled blood TCRbeta repertoires that made up the dataset. The repertoires were released in a freely available public database intended as a resource for research on the immune response to SARS-CoV-2. Samples were obtained from the ongoing ImmuneRACE study (first 160 participants) and from 1,254 subjects provided by 6 global collaborators. Nearly every sample came with metadata listing a de-identified subject ID, COVID-19 status, age in years and sex. Where available, HLA class I and class II types were taken from metadata supplied by the sample provider and were not determined by assay-based typing.

Each collaborating institution followed its own protocols to collect whole blood in K2EDTA tubes. For TCRbeta analysis, collaborator samples were shipped as frozen whole blood, as isolated PBMCs, or as DNA extracted from either sample type. Results the study describes overall, beyond this receptor: Clinical and demographic metadata were provided uncurated, with the amount varying by source and participant.

The source of this sequence is a young woman with acute or convalescent COVID-19. Sequencing input: peripheral blood.

The DNA sequence is given as TGTGCCACCAGCAGAGATCTAAGGGGGCAGGGAGCCAAAAACATTCAGTACTTC. This encodes CATSRDLRGQGAKNIQYF. Here the chain combines TRBV15 and TRBJ2-4, and TRBD1 matches 7 of the central bases. Trimmed from V: 0 bases; trimmed from J: 0 bases; junction bases lacking a gene match: 8. The germline V gene (reference sequence) gives CDR1 as LNHNV and CDR2 as YYDKDF. Including the terminal cysteine and phenylalanine, the CDR3 comprises 18 residues. Only the CDR3 region is kept as DNA, spanning 54 bases read in frame from base 1.